These 14 T cell receptor beta chains were all obtained from the same sample, sequenced in a study of regulatory T cells in long-lasting Graves disease. Time point described: persistent/refractory GD, antithyroid drugs over 5 years with positive TRAb. PBMC-extracted RNA yielded the TCR library. CDR3-region Arm-PCR and iRepertoire HTBI primers produced the TCR beta libraries. TCRdb itself ran the multiplex PCR reads through MiXCR, one entry per CDR3 protein. The data show roughly 430,000 distinct CDR3 sequences, with around 20% seen just once and 14% held by the top ten. The specimen was peripheral blood mononuclear cells (PBMCs), collected when the disease was refractory, from a patient treated with antithyroid drugs. These receptors were collected from a female donor with Graves disease.

V and J are TRBV4-1 and TRBJ1-1, with D perhaps TRBD1 (5 bases). The CDR3 length is 15 residues. V gave up 0 bases and J gave up 2 bases, with 10 bases separating them. CDR1 MGHRA and CDR2 YSYEKL come from the germline V gene. This chain's CDR3 is CASSQERTSNTEAFF. The CDR3 coding sequence is TGCGCCAGCAGCCAAGAGCGGACAAGCAACACTGAAGCTTTCTTT.

The V gene is TRBV19, the J gene TRBJ2-6; D uncertain. V was cut by 8 bases and J by 1 base, with 6 bases left in between. The CDR3 consists of 13 residues. The V gene's germline CDR1 is LNHDA and CDR2 SQIVND (reference sequence). The CDR3 coding sequence is TGTGCCAGTCGCAAATCTGGGGCCAACGTCCTGACTTTC. Amino acid sequence: CASRKSGANVLTF.

This clonotype appeared many times. The chain is built from TRBV7-9 and TRBJ2-5, with 9 bases that match TRBD2. V lost 5 bases and J lost 4; bases outside the gene matches: 8. The CDR3 extends over 15 amino acids. Germline CDR1 reads SEHNR; CDR2 reads FQNEAQ (reference sequence). The CDR3 loop is CASSREREDRETQYF. In DNA form, the CDR3 reads TGTGCCAGCAGCAGGGAGCGGGAGGATCGAGAGACCCAGTACTTC.

Only a few counts were recorded for this clonotype. The J gene is TRBJ2-7, the V gene TRBV30; D unclear. Looked up from germline, CDR1 is GTSNPN and CDR2 is SVGIG (reference sequence). The CDR3 runs to 14 residues. V lost 4 bases to trimming and J lost 2 bases, with 15 bases between them. CDR3 bases: TGTGCCTGGACGTCCTGGACGGCTACCTACGAGCAGTACTTC. The encoded protein is CAWTSWTATYEQYF.

This chain connects TRBV27 to TRBJ2-2; 7 positions match TRBD1. Germline values: CDR1 MNHEY, CDR2 SMNVEV (reference sequence). V dropped 5 bases and J dropped 1; count of bases not matched to a gene: 4. This CDR3 contains 15 residues. CDR3 in DNA: TGTGCCAGCAGTAGAAGGGACAGGAACACCGGGGAGCTGTTTTTT. It is translated as CASSRRDRNTGELFF.

With respect to this clonotype: Mismatch with germline at one junction end may stem from a read error. V usage is TRBV6-5 and J usage is TRBJ2-3; D tentatively fits TRBD1 or TRBD2 (6 bases each). This CDR3 region has 13 residues. Germline CDR1 and CDR2: MNHEY and SVGAGI. CDR3 residues: CASSWGAPGTRYF. The CDR3 nucleotides are TGTGCCAGCAGTTGGGGGGCGCCGGGCACGCGGTATTTT.

This chain connects TRBV5-8 to TRBJ2-5; unclear D gene. The germline V gene has CDR1 SGHTS and CDR2 YDEGEE. This CDR3 contains 14 residues. Trimming pared 0 bases from V and 2 bases from J, leaving 8 bases between. The CDR3 DNA follows: TGTGCCAGCAGCTTGGACGGCAATCAAGAGACCCAGTACTTC. It is translated as CASSLDGNQETQYF.

This clonotype has more than one count but fewer than ten. The rearrangement links TRBV5-8 to TRBJ2-5; 7 nucleotides align to TRBD1. The germline gives CDR1 SGHTS, CDR2 YDEGEE. The V and J ends lost 4 bases and 3 bases, in that order; junction bases with no gene match: 9. This CDR3 is built from 15 residues. The CDR3 loop reads CASSRGQVSEETQYF. CDR3 in DNA: TGTGCCAGCAGCAGAGGACAGGTTTCCGAAGAGACCCAGTACTTC.

The chain recombines TRBV19 with TRBJ2-7, with D maybe TRBD2 (5 bases). The CDR3 contains 14 residues. Trimming removed 1 base at V and 5 bases at J, with 12 bases between. The germline CDR1 and CDR2 sequences are LNHDA and SQIVND (reference sequence). Written as DNA, the CDR3 is TGTGCCAGTAGTATAGGCGGGCCACCCGACGAGCAGTACTTC. Protein product: CASSIGGPPDEQYF.

This clonotype showed up just once. The CDR3 DNA is TGTGCCAGCAGCTTTGCAGGGATGAGCACAGATACGCAGTATTTT. Its protein product is CASSFAGMSTDTQYF. The chain links TRBV7-2 to TRBJ2-3; the D gene is possibly TRBD1 (5 bases). V lost 3 bases to trimming and J lost 0 bases, with 10 bases between them. Per germline, CDR1 SGHTA and CDR2 FQGNSA. The CDR3 extends over 15 amino acids.

The sample holds many counts of this clonotype. The genes are TRBV19 and TRBJ1-1; the D is unclear. Deletions cut 4 bases from V and 5 bases from J, with 14 bases between. Germline values: CDR1 LNHDA, CDR2 SQIVND (reference sequence). The length of the CDR3 is 14 residues. The CDR3 spells CASSTSGQDTEAFF. In DNA, the CDR3 is TGTGCCAGTAGTACATCAGGTCAGGATACTGAAGCTTTCTTT.

The rearrangement joins TRBV7-2 to TRBJ2-1, with a tentative D call TRBD1 (5 bases). V was shortened by 2 bases and J by 3 bases, with 8 bases between the two germline ends. This CDR3 spans 14 amino acids. Germline CDR1 reads SGHTA; CDR2 reads FQGNSA. The CDR3 DNA is TGTGCCAGCAGCTTAAGGGGCGTCTACAATGAGCAGTTCTTC. Amino acids: CASSLRGVYNEQFF.

This clonotype showed up many times. This chain links TRBV11-2 with TRBJ1-2, with TRBD1 matching over 9 bases. Per germline, CDR1 SGHAT and CDR2 FQNNGV. The CDR3 is 16 residues long. V gave up 3 bases and J gave up 3 bases; unmatched junction bases: 8. The CDR3 nucleotides read TGTGCCAGCAGCTTCGGACAGGGGATTGTGGACTATGGCTACACCTTC. Encoded protein: CASSFGQGIVDYGYTF.

A few counts support this clonotype. The chain combines TRBV6-2 or TRBV6-3 with TRBJ2-7, with TRBD1 matching over 10 bases. V shed 5 bases and J 3 bases; nucleotides not matched to a gene: 7. CDR3 size: 15 residues. Germline values: CDR1 MNHEY, CDR2 SVGEGT. Here the CDR3 reads CASSERDRGVYEQYF. For the CDR3, the DNA is TGTGCCAGCAGTGAAAGGGACAGGGGTGTCTACGAGCAGTACTTC.